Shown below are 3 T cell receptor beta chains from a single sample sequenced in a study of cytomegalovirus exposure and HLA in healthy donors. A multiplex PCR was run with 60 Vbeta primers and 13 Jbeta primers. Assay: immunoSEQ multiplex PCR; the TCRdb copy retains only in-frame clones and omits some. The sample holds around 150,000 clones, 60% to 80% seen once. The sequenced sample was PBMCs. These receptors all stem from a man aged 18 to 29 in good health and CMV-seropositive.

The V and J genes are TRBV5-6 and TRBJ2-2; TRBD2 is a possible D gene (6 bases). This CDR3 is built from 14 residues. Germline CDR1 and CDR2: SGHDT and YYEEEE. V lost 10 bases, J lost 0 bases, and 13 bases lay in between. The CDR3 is CASHWGANTGELFF. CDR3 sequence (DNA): TGTGCCTCCCATTGGGGGGCGAACACCGGGGAGCTGTTTTTT.

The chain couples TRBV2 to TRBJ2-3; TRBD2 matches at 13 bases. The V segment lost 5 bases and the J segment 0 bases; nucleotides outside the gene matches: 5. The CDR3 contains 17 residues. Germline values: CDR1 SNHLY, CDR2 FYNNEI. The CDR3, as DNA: TGTGCCAGCAGTACCGGGACTAGCGGGGATAGCACAGATACGCAGTATTTT. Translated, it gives CASSTGTSGDSTDTQYF. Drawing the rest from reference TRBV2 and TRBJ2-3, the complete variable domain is EPEVTQTPSHQVTQMGQEVILRCVPISNHLYFYWYRQILGQKVEFLVSFYNNEISEKSEIFDDQFSVERPDGSNFTLKIRSTKLEDSAMYFCASSTGTSGDSTDTQYFGPGTRLTVL.

The CDR3 coding sequence is TGCGCCAGCAGCCAGGGGCCAAGCTCACCCCTCCACTTT. Its protein is CASSQGPSSPLHF. The chain carries TRBV5-1 and TRBJ1-6; tentative D call: TRBD1 (6 bases). This CDR3 contains 13 residues. V dropped 4 bases and J dropped 10 bases, with 12 bases sitting between them. Germline CDR1 SGHRS, CDR2 YFSETQ.